The clone carrying this T cell receptor (beta chain) was seen a handful of times. Its antigen is as yet unknown. Investigators isolated RNA and reverse transcribed it into cDNA to act as the sequencing template. TCRdb keeps only in-frame clones here, not all; method: immunoSEQ multiplex PCR. The data show approximately 160,000 clones, with less than 70% seen just once and around 14% held by the top ten. The data stem from a study of CD8+ T cells in alopecia areata. Overall study context: Administration of oral tofacitinib to treated patients was at 5 to 10 mg twice daily.

The treatment is: oral pan-JAK inhibitor, 5-10 mg twice daily. Lesional scalp punch biopsies and peripheral blood were collected from alopecia areata patients. Study-wide results and caveats: Tofacitinib significantly brought down scalp clonality and expanded CD8+ clones among top 100. Between patients, shared TCR sequences were less clear than in mice. This was possibly due in part to HLA diversity in the patient population.

The TCR sequence derives from a human donor with alopecia areata. Specimen: CD4+ T cells sorted from blood, collected at week 24, from a patient treated with tofacitinib.

The CDR3 region is CASSLGAARSEAFF. The DNA of the CDR3 is TGCGCCAGCAGCTTGGGAGCAGCTAGGTCTGAAGCTTTCTTT. The gene calls are TRBV5-1 and TRBJ1-1; D not resolved. V gave up 0 bases and J gave up 6 bases, with 12 bases separating them. Germline V gene lookup returns CDR1 SGHRS and CDR2 YFSETQ. CDR3 length: 14 amino acids.